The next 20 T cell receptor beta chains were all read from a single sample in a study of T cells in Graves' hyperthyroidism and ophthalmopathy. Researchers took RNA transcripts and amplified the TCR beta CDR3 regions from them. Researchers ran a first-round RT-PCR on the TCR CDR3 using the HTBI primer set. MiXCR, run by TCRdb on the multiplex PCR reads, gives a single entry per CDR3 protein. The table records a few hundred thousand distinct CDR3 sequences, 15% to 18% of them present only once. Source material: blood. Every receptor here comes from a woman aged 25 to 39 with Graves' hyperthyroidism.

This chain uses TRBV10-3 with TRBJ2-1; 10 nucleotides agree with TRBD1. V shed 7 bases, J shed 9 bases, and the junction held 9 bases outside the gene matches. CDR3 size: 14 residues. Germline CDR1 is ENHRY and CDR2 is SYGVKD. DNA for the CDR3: TGTGCCATCATGAGGACAGGGGGTATTAGTGAGCAGTTCTTC. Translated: CAIMRTGGISEQFF.

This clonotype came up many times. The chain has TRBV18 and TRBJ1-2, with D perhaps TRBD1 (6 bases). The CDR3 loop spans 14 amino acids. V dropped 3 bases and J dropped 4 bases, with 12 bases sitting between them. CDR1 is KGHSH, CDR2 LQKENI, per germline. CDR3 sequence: CASSPASTGYGYTF. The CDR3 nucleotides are TGTGCCAGCTCACCGGCATCGACAGGCTATGGCTACACCTTC.

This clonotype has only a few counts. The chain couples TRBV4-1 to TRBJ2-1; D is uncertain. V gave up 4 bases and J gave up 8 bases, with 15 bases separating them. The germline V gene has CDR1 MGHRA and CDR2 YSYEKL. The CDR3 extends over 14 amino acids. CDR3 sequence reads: CASSPWVVSDEQFF. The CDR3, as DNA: TGCGCCAGCAGCCCTTGGGTAGTGTCCGATGAGCAGTTCTTC.

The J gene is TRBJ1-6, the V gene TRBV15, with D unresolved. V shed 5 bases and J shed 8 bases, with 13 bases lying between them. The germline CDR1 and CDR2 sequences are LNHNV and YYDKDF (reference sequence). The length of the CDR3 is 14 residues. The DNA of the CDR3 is TGTGCCACCAGCCTCACCATAGGGTATTCACCCCTCCACTTT. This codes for CATSLTIGYSPLHF.

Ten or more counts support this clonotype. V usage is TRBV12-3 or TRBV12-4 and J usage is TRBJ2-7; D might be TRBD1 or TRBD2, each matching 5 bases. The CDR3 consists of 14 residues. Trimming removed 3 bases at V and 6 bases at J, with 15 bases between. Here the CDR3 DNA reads TGTGCCAGCAGTTTCCCGAGCGCAGGGACCGAGCAGTACTTC. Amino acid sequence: CASSFPSAGTEQYF.

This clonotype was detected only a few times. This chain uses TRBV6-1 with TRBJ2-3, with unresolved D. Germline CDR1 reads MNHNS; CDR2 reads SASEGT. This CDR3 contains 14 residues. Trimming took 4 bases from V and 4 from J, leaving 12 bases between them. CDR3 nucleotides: TGTGCCAGCAGTGCGTACTTCACCTCAGATACGCAGTATTTT. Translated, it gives CASSAYFTSDTQYF.

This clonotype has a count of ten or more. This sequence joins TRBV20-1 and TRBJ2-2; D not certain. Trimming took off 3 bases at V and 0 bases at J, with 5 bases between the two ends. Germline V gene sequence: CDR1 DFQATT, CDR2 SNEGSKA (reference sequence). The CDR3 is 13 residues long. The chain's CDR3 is CSASGPNTGELFF. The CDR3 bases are TGCAGTGCTAGCGGCCCGAACACCGGGGAGCTGTTTTTT.

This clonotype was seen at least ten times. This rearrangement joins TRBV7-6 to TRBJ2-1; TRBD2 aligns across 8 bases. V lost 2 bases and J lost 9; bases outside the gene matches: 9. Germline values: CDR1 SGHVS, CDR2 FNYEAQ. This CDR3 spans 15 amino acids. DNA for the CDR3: TGTGCCAGCAGCTTATCATCGGGACTAGTCAGTGAGCAGTTCTTC. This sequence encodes CASSLSSGLVSEQFF.

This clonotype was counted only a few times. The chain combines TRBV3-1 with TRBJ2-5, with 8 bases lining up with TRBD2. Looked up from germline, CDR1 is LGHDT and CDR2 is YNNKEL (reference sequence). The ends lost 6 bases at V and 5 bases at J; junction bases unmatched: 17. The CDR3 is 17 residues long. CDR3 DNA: TGTGCCAGCAGACGCGGGACTAGATCTGGGGGGATTGAGACCCAGTACTTC. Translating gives CASRRGTRSGGIETQYF.

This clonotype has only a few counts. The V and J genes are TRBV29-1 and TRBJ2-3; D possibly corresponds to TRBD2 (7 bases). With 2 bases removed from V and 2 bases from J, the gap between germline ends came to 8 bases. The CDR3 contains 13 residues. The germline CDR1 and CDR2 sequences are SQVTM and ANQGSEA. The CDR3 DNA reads TGCAGCGTTGAACGGGGGGCCACAGATACGCAGTATTTT. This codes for CSVERGATDTQYF.

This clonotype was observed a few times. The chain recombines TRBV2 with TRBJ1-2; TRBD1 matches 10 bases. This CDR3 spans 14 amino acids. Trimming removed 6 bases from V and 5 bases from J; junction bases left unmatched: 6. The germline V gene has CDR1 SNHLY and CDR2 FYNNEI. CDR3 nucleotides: TGTGCCAGCAGAGGGACAGGGGAGGGGTATGGCTACACCTTC. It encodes CASRGTGEGYGYTF.

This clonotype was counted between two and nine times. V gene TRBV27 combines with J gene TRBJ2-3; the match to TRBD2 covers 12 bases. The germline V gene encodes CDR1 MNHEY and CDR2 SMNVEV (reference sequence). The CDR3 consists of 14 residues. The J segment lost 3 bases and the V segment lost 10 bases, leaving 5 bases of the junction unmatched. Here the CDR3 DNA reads TGTGCCATCAGGACTAGCGGGATGACAGATACGCAGTATTTT. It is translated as CAIRTSGMTDTQYF.

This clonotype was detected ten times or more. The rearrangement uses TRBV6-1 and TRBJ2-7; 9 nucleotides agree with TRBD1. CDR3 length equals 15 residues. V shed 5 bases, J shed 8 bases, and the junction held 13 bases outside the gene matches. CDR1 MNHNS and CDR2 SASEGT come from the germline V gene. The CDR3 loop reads CASSSRTGAVLKQYF. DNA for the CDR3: TGTGCCAGCAGTTCTCGGACAGGGGCAGTTTTAAAGCAGTACTTC.

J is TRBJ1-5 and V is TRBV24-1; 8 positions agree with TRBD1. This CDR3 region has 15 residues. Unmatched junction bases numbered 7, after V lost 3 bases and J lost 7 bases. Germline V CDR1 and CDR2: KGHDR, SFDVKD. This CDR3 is CATSDPRRGPQPQHF. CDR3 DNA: TGTGCCACCAGTGATCCCCGCAGGGGGCCCCAGCCCCAGCATTTT.

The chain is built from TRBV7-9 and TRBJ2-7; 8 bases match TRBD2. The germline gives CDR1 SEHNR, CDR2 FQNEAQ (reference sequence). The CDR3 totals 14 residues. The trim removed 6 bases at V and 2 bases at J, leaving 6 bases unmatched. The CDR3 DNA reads TGTGCCAGCAGTTATAGCGGGGAAGCCTACGAGCAGTACTTC. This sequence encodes CASSYSGEAYEQYF.

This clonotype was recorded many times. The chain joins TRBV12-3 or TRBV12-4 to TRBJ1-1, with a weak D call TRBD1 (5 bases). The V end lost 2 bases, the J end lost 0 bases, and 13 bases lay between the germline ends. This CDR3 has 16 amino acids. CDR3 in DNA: TGTGCCAGCAGTTTAATAGGGGATGTAATGAACACTGAAGCTTTCTTT. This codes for CASSLIGDVMNTEAFF.

CDR3: CASSYSGGRSSYNEQFF. The CDR3 DNA follows: TGTGCCAGCAGTTACTCGGGAGGGAGGAGCTCCTACAATGAGCAGTTCTTC. The chain combines TRBV6-5 with TRBJ2-1; TRBD2 aligns across 7 bases. V was clipped by 0 bases and J by 0 bases; unmatched bases: 5. CDR1 MNHEY and CDR2 SVGAGI come from the germline V gene. There are 17 residues in the CDR3.

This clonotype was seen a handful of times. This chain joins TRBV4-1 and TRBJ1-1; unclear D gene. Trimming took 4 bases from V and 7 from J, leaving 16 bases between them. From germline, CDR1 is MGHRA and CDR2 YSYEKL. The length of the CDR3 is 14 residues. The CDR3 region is CASSPGWVLGEAFF. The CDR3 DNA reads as TGCGCCAGCAGCCCGGGGTGGGTTCTCGGTGAAGCTTTCTTT.

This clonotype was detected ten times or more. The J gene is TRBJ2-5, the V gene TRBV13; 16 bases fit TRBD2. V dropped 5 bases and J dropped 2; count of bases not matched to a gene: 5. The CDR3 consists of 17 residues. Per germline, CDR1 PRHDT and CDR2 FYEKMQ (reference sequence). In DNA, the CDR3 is TGTGCCAGCAGCCTTGGGACTAGCGGGGGGGGGCAAGAGACCCAGTACTTC. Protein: CASSLGTSGGGQETQYF.

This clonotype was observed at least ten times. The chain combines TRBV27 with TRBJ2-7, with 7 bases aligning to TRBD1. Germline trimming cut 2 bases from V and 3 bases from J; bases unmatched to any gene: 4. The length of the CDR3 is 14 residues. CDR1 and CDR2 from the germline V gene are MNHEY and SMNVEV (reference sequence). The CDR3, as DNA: TGTGCCAGCAGTTTAGTGGGACAGTTCTACGAGCAGTACTTC. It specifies CASSLVGQFYEQYF.